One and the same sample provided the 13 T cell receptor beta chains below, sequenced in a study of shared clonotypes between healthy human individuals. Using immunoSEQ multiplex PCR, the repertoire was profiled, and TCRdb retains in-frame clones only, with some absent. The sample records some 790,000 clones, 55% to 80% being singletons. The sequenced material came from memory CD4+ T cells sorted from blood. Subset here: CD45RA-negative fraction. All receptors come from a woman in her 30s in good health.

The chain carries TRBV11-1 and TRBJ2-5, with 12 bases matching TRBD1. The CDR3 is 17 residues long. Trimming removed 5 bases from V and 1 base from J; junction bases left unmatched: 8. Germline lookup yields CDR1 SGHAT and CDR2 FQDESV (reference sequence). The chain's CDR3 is CASSRRDRGRVQETQYF. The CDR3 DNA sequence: TGTGCCAGCAGCCGCCGGGACAGGGGGCGAGTCCAAGAGACCCAGTACTTC.

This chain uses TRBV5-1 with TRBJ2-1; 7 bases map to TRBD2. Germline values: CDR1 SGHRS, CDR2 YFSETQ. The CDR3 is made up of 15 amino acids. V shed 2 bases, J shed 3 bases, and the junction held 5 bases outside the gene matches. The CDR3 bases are TGCGCCAGCAGCTTCACTAGCGCAAGCTACAATGAGCAGTTCTTC. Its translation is CASSFTSASYNEQFF.

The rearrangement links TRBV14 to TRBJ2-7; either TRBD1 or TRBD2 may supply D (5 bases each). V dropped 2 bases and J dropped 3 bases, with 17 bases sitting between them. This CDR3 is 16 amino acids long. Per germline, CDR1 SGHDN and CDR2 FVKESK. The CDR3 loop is CASSQRSWGRDYEQYF. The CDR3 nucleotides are TGTGCCAGCAGCCAAAGGTCTTGGGGGAGAGACTACGAGCAGTACTTC.

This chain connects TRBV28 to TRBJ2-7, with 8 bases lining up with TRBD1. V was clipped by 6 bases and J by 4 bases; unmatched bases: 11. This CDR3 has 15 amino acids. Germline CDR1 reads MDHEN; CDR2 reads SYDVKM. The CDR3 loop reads CASRAAQGAGYEQYF. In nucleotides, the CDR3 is TGTGCCAGCAGAGCTGCTCAGGGGGCGGGGTACGAGCAGTACTTC.

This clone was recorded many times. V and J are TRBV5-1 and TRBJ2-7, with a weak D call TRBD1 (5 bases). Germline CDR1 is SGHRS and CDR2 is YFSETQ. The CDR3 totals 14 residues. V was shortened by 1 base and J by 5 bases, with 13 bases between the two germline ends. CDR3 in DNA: TGCGCCAGCAGCTTGTACCGGCAGGGTAACGAGCAGTACTTC. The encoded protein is CASSLYRQGNEQYF.

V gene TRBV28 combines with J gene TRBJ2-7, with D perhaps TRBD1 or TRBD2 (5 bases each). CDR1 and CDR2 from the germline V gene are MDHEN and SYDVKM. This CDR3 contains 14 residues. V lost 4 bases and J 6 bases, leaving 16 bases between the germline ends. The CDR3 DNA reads TGTGCCAGCAGTTCCCCGGGGACCCTCGCCGAGCAGTACTTC. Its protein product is CASSSPGTLAEQYF. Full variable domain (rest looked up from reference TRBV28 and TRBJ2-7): DVKVTQSSRYLVKRTGEKVFLECVQDMDHENMFWYRQDPGLGLRLIYFSYDVKMKEKGDIPEGYSVSREKKERFSLILESASTNQTSMYLCASSSPGTLAEQYFGPGTRLTVT.

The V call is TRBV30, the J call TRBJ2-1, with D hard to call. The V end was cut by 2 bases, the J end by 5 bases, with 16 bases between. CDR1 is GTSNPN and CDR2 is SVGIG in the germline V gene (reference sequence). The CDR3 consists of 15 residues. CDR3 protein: CAWSSPVVLNNEQFF. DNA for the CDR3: TGTGCCTGGAGTTCTCCCGTCGTTCTAAACAATGAGCAGTTCTTC.

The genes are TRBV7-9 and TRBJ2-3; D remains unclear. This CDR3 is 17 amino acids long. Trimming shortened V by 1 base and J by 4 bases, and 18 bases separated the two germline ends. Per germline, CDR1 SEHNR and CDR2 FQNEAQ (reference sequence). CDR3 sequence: CASSLVPSGLGADTQYF. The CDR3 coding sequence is TGTGCCAGCAGCTTAGTCCCGTCTGGCTTAGGCGCAGATACGCAGTATTTT.

CDR3 in amino acids: CASSLVSGRGLGNEQFF. CDR3 nucleotide sequence: TGCGCCAGCAGCTTGGTTAGCGGGAGGGGCCTCGGGAATGAGCAGTTCTTC. The rearrangement uses TRBV5-1 and TRBJ2-1, with 11 bases fitting TRBD2. The V gene's germline CDR1 is SGHRS and CDR2 YFSETQ. The CDR3 has 17 residues. V lost 0 bases and J lost 7; bases outside the gene matches: 9.

CDR3 nucleotide sequence: TGTGCCAGCGAGCCCCCAGGGTTTGTTGGGGCCAACGTCCTGACTTTC. Encoded protein: CASEPPGFVGANVLTF. The chain couples TRBV7-9 to TRBJ2-6; maybe TRBD1 (5 bases). Deletions cut 8 bases from V and 3 bases from J, with 17 bases between. The germline gives CDR1 SEHNR, CDR2 FQNEAQ (reference sequence). The CDR3 is 16 amino acids.

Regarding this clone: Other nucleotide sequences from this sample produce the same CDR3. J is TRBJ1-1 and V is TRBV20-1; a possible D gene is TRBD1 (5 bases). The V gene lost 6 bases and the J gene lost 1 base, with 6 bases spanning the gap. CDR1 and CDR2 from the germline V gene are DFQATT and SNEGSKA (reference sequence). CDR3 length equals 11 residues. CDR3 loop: CSAGGNTEAFF. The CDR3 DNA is TGCAGTGCGGGGGGGAACACTGAAGCTTTCTTT.

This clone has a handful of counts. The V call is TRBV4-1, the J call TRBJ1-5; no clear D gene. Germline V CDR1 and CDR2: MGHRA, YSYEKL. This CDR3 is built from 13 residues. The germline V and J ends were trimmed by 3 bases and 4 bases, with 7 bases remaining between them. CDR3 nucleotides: TGCGCCAGCAGCCACCCGGGTAATCAGCCCCAGCATTTT. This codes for CASSHPGNQPQHF.

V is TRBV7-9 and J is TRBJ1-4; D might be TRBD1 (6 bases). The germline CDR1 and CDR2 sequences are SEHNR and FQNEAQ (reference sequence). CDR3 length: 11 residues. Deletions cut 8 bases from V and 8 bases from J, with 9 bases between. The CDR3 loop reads CASFQGEKLFF. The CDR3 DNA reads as TGTGCCAGCTTCCAGGGGGAAAAACTGTTTTTT.